This T cell receptor (beta chain) originates from a study of blood T cell repertoires in COVID-19 (dated by TCRdb to 2019 to 2021). At the level of the whole study: Collaborator samples came from the United States, Italy and Spain and covered acute and convalescent phases of COVID-19. Where HLA class I and class II types were available, the types were taken from metadata supplied by the sample provider, not from assay-based typing. Samples came from the ongoing ImmuneRACE study (first 160 participants) plus 1,254 subjects from 6 global collaborators. The prospective study material was composed of cDNA or gDNA derived from T cells, B-cell-depleted T cells, or PBMCs. The repertoires were released in a freely available public database meant as a resource for research on the immune response to SARS-CoV-2. Nearly every sample came with metadata listing a de-identified subject ID, COVID-19 status, age in years and sex. Subjects who had been exposed to COVID-19, were actively infected with it, or had recovered from it provided the deeply sampled blood TCRbeta repertoires that made up the dataset. Broader findings and caveats from the paper: Clinical and demographic metadata were provided uncurated, with the amount varying by source and participant.

Relative to germline, V is missing 3 bases and J is missing 5 bases, with 5 bases of the junction outside any gene match. Reading the germline V gene gives CDR1 SNHLY and CDR2 FYNNEI. Including cysteine and phenylalanine, the CDR3 has 15 amino acids. Only CDR3 DNA is held: 45 bases, read in frame from base 1. TCRbeta CDR3 regions were amplified from genomic DNA using the immunoSEQ Assay, a bias-controlled multiplex PCR. Processing in the source paper ran as follows. The number of nucleated cells in each sample was estimated from the amplification of reference gene primers within the assay. To quantify the absolute abundance of each unique TCRbeta CDR3 rearrangement, sequence reads were collapsed and filtered. For each sample, productive Simpson clonality was calculated by taking the square root of Simpson's diversity index across productive rearrangements. The clones in this table, taken by TCRdb from immuneACCESS, are in-frame only. Not every clone is retained; where verified, under half of the shortfall comes from an unresolved V gene, and the cause of the rest is unknown. For V, J and clone size, that table is used; D and trimming come from the DNA. In all, the sample holds about 370,000 clones, and around 92% of those were seen once. The top ten constitute around 3% of the sample.

Regarding this clone: The target of this receptor is not known. One base away there is no much larger clone; base qualities are not given.

One collaborating source in Seattle enrolled patients during active infection and followed them longitudinally through the course of disease. Each collaborating institution followed its own protocols to collect whole blood in K2EDTA tubes. For TCRbeta analysis, collaborators shipped samples in one of three forms: frozen whole blood, isolated PBMCs, or DNA extracted from either of those sample types. The sample comprised peripheral blood. This sequence uses TRBV2 and TRBJ2-5; 11 central bases correspond to TRBD1. This sequence was found in a woman in her thirties with COVID-19, enrolled during active disease. The CDR3 reads CASSEWTGGRETQYF. The nucleotide sequence is TGTGCCAGCAGTGAGTGGACAGGGGGCAGGGAGACCCAGTACTTC.